This T cell receptor (beta chain) was profiled in a study of blood T cell repertoires in COVID-19. Whole-study context: PBMCs, B-cell-depleted T cells, or T cells provided the cDNA or gDNA that made up the material.

Original processing notes: Nucleated cell counts were estimated from reference gene primer amplification. Repertoires were generated with immunoSEQ multiplex PCR, while TCRdb's copy carries only in-frame clones and drops some. V and J calls and clone size are copied from that table; D and trimming were computed from the DNA. The sample has roughly 170,000 clones, roughly 90% seen once. Deletions cut 2 bases from V and 4 bases from J, with 12 bases between. Germline lookup yields CDR1 SGHVS and CDR2 FNYEAQ. This CDR3 region has 14 residues. This chain joins TRBV7-6 and TRBJ2-7; D is uncertain. The sequence came from a man aged 70-80 years with active or convalescent COVID-19. Specimen: peripheral blood. The CDR3 spells CASSLTLDSYEQYF. CDR3 nucleotide sequence: TGTGCCAGCAGCTTAACGCTAGACTCATACGAGCAGTACTTC.